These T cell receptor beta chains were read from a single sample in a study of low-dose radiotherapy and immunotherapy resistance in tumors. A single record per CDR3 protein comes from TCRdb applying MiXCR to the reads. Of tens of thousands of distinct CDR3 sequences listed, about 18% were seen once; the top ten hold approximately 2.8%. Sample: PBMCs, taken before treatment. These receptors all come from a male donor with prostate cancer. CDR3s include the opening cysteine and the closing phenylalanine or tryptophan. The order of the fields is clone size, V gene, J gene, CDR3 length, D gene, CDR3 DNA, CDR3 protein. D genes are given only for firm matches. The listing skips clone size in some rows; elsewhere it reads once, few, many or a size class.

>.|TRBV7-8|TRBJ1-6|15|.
TGTGCCAGCAGCTACGATTCCGAGGGCTCTTCACCCCTCCACTTT
CASSYDSEGSSPLHF
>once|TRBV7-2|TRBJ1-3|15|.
TGTGCCAGCAGCCAAGCGAGGGGGGCCGGAAACACCATATATTTT
CASSQARGAGNTIYF
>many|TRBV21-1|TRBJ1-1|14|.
TGTGCCAGCAGCAGGGGGACAGAGAACACTGAAGCTTTCTTT
CASSRGTENTEAFF
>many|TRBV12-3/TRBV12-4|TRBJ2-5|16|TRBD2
TGTGCCACCCTGCGGGGGGGAACTCATTTCGGGGAGACCCAGTACTTC
CATLRGGTHFGETQYF
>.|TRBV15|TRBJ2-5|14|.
TGTGCCACCAGCAGAGATAGCGGTGAAGAGACCCAGTACTTC
CATSRDSGEETQYF
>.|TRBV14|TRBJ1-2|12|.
TGTGCCAGCAGCCAAGTCAGGGAAAGCTACACCTTC
CASSQVRESYTF
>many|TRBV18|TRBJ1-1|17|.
TGTGCCAGCTCACCAGGGTTCTCTCCGGGTTTGGGCACTGAAGCTTTCTTT
CASSPGFSPGLGTEAFF
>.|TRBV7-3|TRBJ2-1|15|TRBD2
TGTGCCAGCAGCTTAGGACGACTAGCAAACAATGAGCAGTTCTTC
CASSLGRLANNEQFF
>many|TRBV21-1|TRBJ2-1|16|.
TGTGCCAGCAGCAAAAGAAGCTTGGGGGGGTGGCATGAGCAGTTCTTC
CASSKRSLGGWHEQFF
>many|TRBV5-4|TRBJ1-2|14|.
TGTGCCAGCAGCTTGGAGGAAGGTGGGGATGGCTACACCTTC
CASSLEEGGDGYTF
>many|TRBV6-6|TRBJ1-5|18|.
TGTGCCAGCCGCCTGGCAGGGTACCGGGCGGGTGGCAATCAGCCCCAGCATTTT
CASRLAGYRAGGNQPQHF
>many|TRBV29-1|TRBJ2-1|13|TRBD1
TGCAGCGTTGCGGGACAGGTGAACAATGAGCAGTTCTTC
CSVAGQVNNEQFF
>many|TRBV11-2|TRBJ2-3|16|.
TGTGCCAGCAGCTTGACCGACCCGGGGGTCTCAGATACGCAGTATTTT
CASSLTDPGVSDTQYF
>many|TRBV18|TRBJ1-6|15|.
TGTGCCAGCTCAAAAACAGGAGACCCTAATTCACCCCTCCACTTT
CASSKTGDPNSPLHF
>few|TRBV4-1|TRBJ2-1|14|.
TGCGCCAGCAGCCAAGATCGGCTAGGGGATGAGCAGTTCTTC
CASSQDRLGDEQFF
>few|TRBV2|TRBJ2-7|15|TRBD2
TGTGCCAGCAGGCCCGGGACTAGTCCTATCTACGAGCAGTACTTC
CASRPGTSPIYEQYF
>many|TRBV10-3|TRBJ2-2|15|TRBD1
TGTGCCATCCGAGACAGGGGGGATTACACCGGGGAGCTGTTTTTT
CAIRDRGDYTGELFF
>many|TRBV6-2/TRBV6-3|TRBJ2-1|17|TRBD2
TGTGCCAGCAGTTACTTCACTAGCGCAGCTCCTAAGAATGAGCAGTTCTTC
CASSYFTSAAPKNEQFF
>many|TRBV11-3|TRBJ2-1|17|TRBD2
TGTGCCAGCAGCTTAGGCCTTCCGGGACTAGCGGACAATGAGCAGTTCTTC
CASSLGLPGLADNEQFF
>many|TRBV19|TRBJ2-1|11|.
TGTGCCAGCCATTCTAGGTCTGAGCAGTTCTTC
CASHSRSEQFF
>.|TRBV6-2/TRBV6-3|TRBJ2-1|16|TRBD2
TGTGCCAGCAGTTCCGGGACTAGCCGCTCCTACAATGAGCAGTTCTTC
CASSSGTSRSYNEQFF
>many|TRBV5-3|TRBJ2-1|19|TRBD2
TGTGCCAGCAGCCAAAGAGCGGGGGGGCCCCCTGTTTACAACAATGAGCAGTTCTTC
CASSQRAGGPPVYNNEQFF
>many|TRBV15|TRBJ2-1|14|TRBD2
TGTGCCACCAGCAGGAGCGGGGGGGCCAATGAGCAGTTCTTC
CATSRSGGANEQFF
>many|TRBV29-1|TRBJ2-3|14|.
TGCAGCGCCGTCGAGAGTCCTAGCACAGATACGCAGTATTTT
CSAVESPSTDTQYF
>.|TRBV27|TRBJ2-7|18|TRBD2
TGTGCCAGCAGTTTCCTCCCGCCCAAGAGCGGGGGGGCTTCCGAGCAGTACTTC
CASSFLPPKSGGASEQYF
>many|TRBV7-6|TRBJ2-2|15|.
TGTGCCAGCAGCCTAGGGGGTTCGGGCACCGGGGAGCTGTTTTTT
CASSLGGSGTGELFF
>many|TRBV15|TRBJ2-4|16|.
TGTGCCACCAGCAGTCGGACTATACTAGCCAAAAACATTCAGTACTTC
CATSSRTILAKNIQYF
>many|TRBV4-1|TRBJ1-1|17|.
TGCGCCAGCAGCGAAGCCAGGAGGGGCGGGCGGCACACTGAAGCTTTCTTT
CASSEARRGGRHTEAFF
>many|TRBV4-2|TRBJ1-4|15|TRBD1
TGTGCCAGCAGCCTAACCGGGACAGGGGACGAAAAACTGTTTTTT
CASSLTGTGDEKLFF
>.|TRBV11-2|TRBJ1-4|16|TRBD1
TGTGCCAGCAGCTTCTACAGGGGGCGTAGAGATGAAAAACTGTTTTTT
CASSFYRGRRDEKLFF
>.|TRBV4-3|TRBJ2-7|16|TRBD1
TGCGCCAGCAGCCAAGAGGCGGGACAGGGGGCCTACGAGCAGTACTTC
CASSQEAGQGAYEQYF
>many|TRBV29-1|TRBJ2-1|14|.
TGCAGCGTTGTAGTAGGGATGGAGTACAATGAGCAGTTCTTC
CSVVVGMEYNEQFF
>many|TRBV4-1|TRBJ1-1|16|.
TGCGCCAGCAGCCAAGAAAGGCGTGTCAGGGACACTGAAGCTTTCTTT
CASSQERRVRDTEAFF
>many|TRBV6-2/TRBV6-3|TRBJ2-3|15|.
TGTGCCAGCAGTTACTCGGGGGGGGCCGGGGATACGCAGTATTTT
CASSYSGGAGDTQYF
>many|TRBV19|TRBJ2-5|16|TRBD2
TGTGCCAGCCGAAGACGGAAGACTAGCGGGGAAGAGACCCAGTACTTC
CASRRRKTSGEETQYF
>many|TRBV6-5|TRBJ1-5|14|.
TGTGCCAGCAGCCATGGGGGGAGGAATCAGCCCCAGCATTTT
CASSHGGRNQPQHF
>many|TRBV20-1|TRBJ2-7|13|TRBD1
TGCAGTGCTAGGGCCGGGACAGAGTACGAGCAGTACTTC
CSARAGTEYEQYF
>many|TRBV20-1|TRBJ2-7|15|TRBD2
TGCAGTGCTAGCTCTAGCGGGGAAAACGCCTACGAGCAGTACTTC
CSASSSGENAYEQYF
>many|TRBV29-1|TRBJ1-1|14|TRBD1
TGCAGCGTCGGCCGACAGGGTCTTATCGGTGAAGCTTTCTTT
CSVGRQGLIGEAFF
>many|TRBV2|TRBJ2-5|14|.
TGTGCCAACACCATCGGACTCCGGCAAGAGACCCAGTACTTC
CANTIGLRQETQYF
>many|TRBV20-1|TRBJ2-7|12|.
TGCAGTGCCCCGGGCGGGCCGAGGGAGCAGTACTTC
CSAPGGPREQYF
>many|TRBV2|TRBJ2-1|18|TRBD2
TGTGCCAGCACTGGACTAGCGGGGGGCCAGAGCTCCTACAATGAGCAGTTCTTC
CASTGLAGGQSSYNEQFF
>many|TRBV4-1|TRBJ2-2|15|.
TGCGCCAGCAGCCGGGTTTGGGGCGTGTCCGGGGAGCTGTTTTTT
CASSRVWGVSGELFF
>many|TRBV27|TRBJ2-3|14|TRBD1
TGTGCCAGCACCCGGACAGGGGGCGAGGATACGCAGTATTTT
CASTRTGGEDTQYF
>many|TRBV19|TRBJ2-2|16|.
TGTGCCAGTACCATTTTAAGGTCCCCGAACACCGGGGAGCTGTTTTTT
CASTILRSPNTGELFF
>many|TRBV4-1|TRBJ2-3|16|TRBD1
TGCGCCAGCAGCCAACCGGGACAGTCCCCAAGTGGTACGCAGTATTTT
CASSQPGQSPSGTQYF
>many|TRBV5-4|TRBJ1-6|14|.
TGTGCCAGCAGCTTTGAGGGAACTAATTCACCCCTCCACTTT
CASSFEGTNSPLHF
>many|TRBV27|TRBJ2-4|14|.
TGTGCCAGCAGTTTGGGGGCCGGCAAAAACATTCAGTACTTC
CASSLGAGKNIQYF
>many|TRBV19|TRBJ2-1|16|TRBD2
TGTGCCAGTAGTATTTTCGCGGGGGATATGGGGGATGAGCAGTTCTTC
CASSIFAGDMGDEQFF
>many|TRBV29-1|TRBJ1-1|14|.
TGCAGCGTTGAAGAACGGAGGGCGGGAACTGAAGCTTTCTTT
CSVEERRAGTEAFF
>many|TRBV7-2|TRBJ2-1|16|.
TGTGCCAGCAGCTTAGGAGATAGGTACTCCTACAATGAGCAGTTCTTC
CASSLGDRYSYNEQFF
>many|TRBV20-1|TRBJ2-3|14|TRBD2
TGCAGTGCTGAGCTAGCGGTGACAACAGATACGCAGTATTTT
CSAELAVTTDTQYF
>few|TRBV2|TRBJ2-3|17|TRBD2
TGTGCCAGCAGTGAAGCGCGGGCTAGCGGGGGGACCGATACGCAGTATTTT
CASSEARASGGTDTQYF
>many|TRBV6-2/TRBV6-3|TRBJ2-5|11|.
TGTGCCGCCTGGACAGAAGAGACCCAGTACTTC
CAAWTEETQYF
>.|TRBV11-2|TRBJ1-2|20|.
.
CASSIYLCSVPTGGGDGYTF
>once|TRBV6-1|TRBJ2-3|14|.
TGTGCCAGCGGTGAAGGACCAGCCACAGATACGCAGTATTTT
CASGEGPATDTQYF
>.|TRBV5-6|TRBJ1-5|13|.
TGTGCCAGCAGCTTCTGGAGCAATCAGCCCCAGCATTTT
CASSFWSNQPQHF
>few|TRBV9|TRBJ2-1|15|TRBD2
TGTGCCAGCACCCGTACGGGACTAGGCTACAATGAGCAGTTCTTC
CASTRTGLGYNEQFF
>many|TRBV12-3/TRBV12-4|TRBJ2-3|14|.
TGTGCCAGCAGGGGGCCAAAAACCACAGATACGCAGTATTTT
CASRGPKTTDTQYF